This T cell receptor (beta chain) was identified during a study of glioma-infiltrating T cells. Study outcomes and limitations: CDR3 overlap between tissue and blood was very small.

The iRepertoire nested amplicon-rescue multiplex PCR amplified TCR alpha and beta CDR3s from RNA. TCRdb reprocessed the multiplex PCR reads via MiXCR and lists one record per CDR3 protein. The sample carries approximately 90,000 distinct CDR3 sequences, about 25% recorded once. At least ten counts were recorded for this clonotype. Its antigen is not known. CDR1 is SGHTA, CDR2 FQGNSA, per germline. Trimming at V came to 3 bases and at J to 2 bases, leaving 9 bases not matched to a gene. The CDR3 spans 17 residues. The clonotype comes from a human donor with low-grade glioma or glioblastoma, undergoing nonglioma brain surgery, or in good health (not recorded which). The rearrangement uses TRBV7-2 and TRBJ2-7; 11 bases agree with TRBD2. Sequenced sample: glioma tissue, nonneoplastic brain tissue, or PBMCs (not recorded which). The CDR3 reads CASSLGPTSGATYEQYF. The DNA for the CDR3 is TGTGCCAGCAGCTTGGGGCCGACTAGCGGGGCCACCTACGAGCAGTACTTC.